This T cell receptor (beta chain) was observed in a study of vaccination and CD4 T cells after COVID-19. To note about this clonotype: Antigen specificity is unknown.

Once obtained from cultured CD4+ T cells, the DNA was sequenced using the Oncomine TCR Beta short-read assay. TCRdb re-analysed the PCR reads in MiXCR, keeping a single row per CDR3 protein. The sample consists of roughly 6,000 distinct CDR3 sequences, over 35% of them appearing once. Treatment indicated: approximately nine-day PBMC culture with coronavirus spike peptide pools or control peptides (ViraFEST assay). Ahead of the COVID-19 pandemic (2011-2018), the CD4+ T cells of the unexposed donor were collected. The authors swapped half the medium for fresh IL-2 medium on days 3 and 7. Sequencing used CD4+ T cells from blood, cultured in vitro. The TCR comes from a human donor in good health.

CDR3 residues: CASSIASGEGIINIQYF. The CDR3 coding sequence is TGTGCCAGTAGTATAGCATCCGGGGAAGGAATAATAAACATTCAGTACTTC. The rearrangement joins TRBV19 to TRBJ2-4; the D gene is possibly TRBD2 (5 bases). This CDR3 contains 17 residues. V shed 1 base and J shed 6 bases, with 19 bases lying between them. Germline V lookup: CDR1 LNHDA, CDR2 SQIVND (reference sequence).